The 13 T cell receptor beta chains reported below all come from one sample, sequenced in a study of tumor-infiltrating lymphocytes in localized non-small cell lung cancer. Profiling relied on immunoSEQ multiplex PCR, and the TCRdb table lists in-frame clones only, not all of them. The sample carries 12,000 or so clones, 85% to 90% recorded once. Sequences were obtained from lung tumor tissue. These receptors all stem from a human donor with non-small cell lung cancer.

V and J are TRBV10-3 and TRBJ2-2; 10 positions match TRBD2. Losses at the gene ends were 0 bases for V and 6 bases for J; bases not matched to a gene: 7. The CDR3 runs 17 residues. The V gene's germline CDR1 is ENHRY and CDR2 SYGVKD. CDR3 sequence (DNA): TGTGCCATCAGTGAGTCATCCGGGACTAGCGTAGCCGGGGAGCTGTTTTTT. Protein sequence: CAISESSGTSVAGELFF.

The chain couples TRBV6-1 to TRBJ2-5; D gene ambiguous. The V gene lost 0 bases and the J gene lost 5 bases, with 10 bases spanning the gap. Per germline, CDR1 MNHNS and CDR2 SASEGT. The CDR3 length is 14 residues. The CDR3 DNA sequence: TGTGCCAGCAGTGAAGCTCCCAGTACGGAGACCCAGTACTTC. It specifies CASSEAPSTETQYF.

CDR3 in DNA: TGTGCCAGCAGCTTAGGTGTACAGGGGTGGCAGCCCCAGCATTTT. This sequence encodes CASSLGVQGWQPQHF. The gene calls are TRBV11-2 and TRBJ1-5; 7 bases align to TRBD1. Losses at the gene ends were 1 base for V and 7 bases for J; bases not matched to a gene: 7. The germline CDR1 and CDR2 sequences are SGHAT and FQNNGV. The CDR3 consists of 15 residues.

The chain uses TRBV10-3 and TRBJ2-2, with 9 bases that match TRBD2. V gave up 4 bases and J gave up 3 bases; unmatched junction bases: 9. The length of the CDR3 is 17 residues. Germline CDR1 is ENHRY and CDR2 is SYGVKD. The CDR3 region is CAISGGVTSGHTGELFF. CDR3 in DNA: TGTGCCATCAGTGGAGGGGTGACTAGCGGACACACCGGGGAGCTGTTTTTT.

This chain links TRBV4-2 with TRBJ2-6, with no clear D. The CDR3 covers 16 residues. The V end lost 2 bases, the J end lost 0 bases, and 8 bases lay between the germline ends. Per the germline V gene, CDR1 is LGHNA and CDR2 is YNFKEQ. CDR3 coding DNA: TGTGCCAGCAGCCAAATCGCGGTCTCTGGGGCCAACGTCCTGACTTTC. Amino acid sequence: CASSQIAVSGANVLTF.

The rearrangement links TRBV5-6 to TRBJ1-2, with a weak D call TRBD1 (5 bases). Germline assignment: CDR1 SGHDT and CDR2 YYEEEE. The ends were cut back, 0 bases at V and 8 bases at J, with 14 bases in the middle. There are 14 residues in the CDR3. The chain's CDR3 is CASSLALGRDGYTF. CDR3 nucleotides: TGTGCCAGCAGCTTGGCCCTAGGGAGGGACGGCTACACCTTC.

This clone has just a few counts. V usage is TRBV28 and J usage is TRBJ2-5; 9 nucleotides agree with TRBD1. Germline CDR1 is MDHEN and CDR2 is SYDVKM. This CDR3 contains 16 residues. V was pared by 6 bases and J by 8 bases, with 16 bases of the junction left unmatched. The CDR3 DNA follows: TGTGCCAGCAGCTCTCGGGACAGGGCTCTAAAAGCCACCCAGTACTTC. It encodes CASSSRDRALKATQYF.

This rearrangement joins TRBV7-4 to TRBJ1-5; the D is unclear. Trimming stripped 3 bases from V and 4 bases from J, with 1 base between. CDR3 size: 11 residues. CDR1 and CDR2 from the germline V gene are SGHVT and SQSDAQ. The CDR3 protein is CASSLNQPQHF. The DNA of the CDR3 is TGTGCCAGCAGCTTGAATCAGCCCCAGCATTTT. Looking up the rest from reference TRBV7-4 and TRBJ1-5 gives the full variable domain: GAGVSQSPRYKVAKRGRDVALRCDSISGHVTLYWYRQTLGQGSEVLTYSQSDAQRDKSGRPSGRFSAERPERSVSTLKIQRTEQGDSAVYLCASSLNQPQHFGDGTRLSIL.

The chain carries TRBV14 and TRBJ2-5, with unresolved D. This CDR3 region has 14 residues. CDR1 is SGHDN and CDR2 is FVKESK in the germline V gene. The germline V and J ends were trimmed by 1 base and 4 bases, with 10 bases remaining between them. The chain's CDR3 is CASSQGTTRETQYF. The CDR3 DNA sequence: TGTGCCAGCAGCCAAGGAACAACCCGAGAGACCCAGTACTTC.

This chain uses TRBV27 with TRBJ2-5, with a possible D match to TRBD2 (5 bases). The CDR3 has 16 residues. Germline lookup yields CDR1 MNHEY and CDR2 SMNVEV (reference sequence). With 5 bases removed from V and 1 base from J, the gap between germline ends came to 17 bases. CDR3 bases: TGTGCCAGCAGTCGGGATAGTATGTCGGGCCAAGAGACCCAGTACTTC. Encoded protein: CASSRDSMSGQETQYF.

The chain has TRBV11-1 and TRBJ2-1, with 9 bases fitting TRBD2. The CDR3 has 17 residues. In germline, CDR1 is SGHAT, CDR2 FQDESV (reference sequence). Trimming cost V 5 bases and J 6 bases; bases outside gene matches: 14. The CDR3 bases are TGTGCCAGCAGCCGTCCCGGGACTAGCTTCGAGATCAATGAGCAGTTCTTC. It encodes CASSRPGTSFEINEQFF.

In its sample, this clone was seen once. This chain uses TRBV10-1 with TRBJ2-3; D tentatively reads TRBD1 or TRBD2 (5 bases each). CDR1 and CDR2 from the germline V gene are WNHNN and SYGVQD (reference sequence). The CDR3 runs 16 residues. Trimming removed 3 bases from V and 6 bases from J, with 19 bases in between. The CDR3 spells CASSEGTDNYGDTQYF. The CDR3 nucleotides are TGCGCCAGCAGTGAAGGGACCGACAATTACGGGGATACGCAGTATTTT.

This rearrangement joins TRBV5-1 to TRBJ2-5; 7 bases agree with TRBD1. CDR1 and CDR2 (germline): SGHRS, YFSETQ. V dropped 4 bases and J dropped 1; count of bases not matched to a gene: 7. The CDR3 sequence is 15 residues long. Here the CDR3 DNA reads TGCGCCAGCAGCCGGACAGGCGGTTTCCAAGAGACCCAGTACTTC. This gives the protein CASSRTGGFQETQYF.